This T cell receptor beta chain came from a study of T cells in Graves' hyperthyroidism and ophthalmopathy. Study context: Peripheral blood collection took place at initial diagnosis, before any treatment.

This clonotype was counted between two and nine times. Inclusion characteristics of ophthalmopathy patients comprised a Clinical Activity Score of at least 3, a NOSPECS grade of at least 4, and duration under 3 months. Thyroid ultrasound, orbital computed tomography, clinical symptoms, and serum thyroxine and TRAb underpinned diagnoses. This CDR3 contains 17 residues. The junction had 13 bases not matched to a gene; V was cut back by 6 bases and J by 8 bases. CDR1 SEHNR and CDR2 FQNEAQ come from the germline V gene (reference sequence). From RNA transcripts, TCR beta CDR3 regions were amplified. HTBI primers drove first-round RT-PCR of the TCR CDR3. TCRdb reprocessed the multiplex PCR reads via MiXCR and lists one record per CDR3 protein. Of roughly 350,000 distinct CDR3 sequences listed, about 14% are singletons.

The origin of this receptor is a woman aged 30 to 39 with Graves' ophthalmopathy. The chain joins TRBV7-9 to TRBJ2-2; 12 bases line up with TRBD2. The specimen was blood. In DNA form, the CDR3 reads TGTGCCAGCAGTTATCTTGGACTAGCGGGGACATTTGGGGAGCTGTTTTTT. Its protein is CASSYLGLAGTFGELFF.